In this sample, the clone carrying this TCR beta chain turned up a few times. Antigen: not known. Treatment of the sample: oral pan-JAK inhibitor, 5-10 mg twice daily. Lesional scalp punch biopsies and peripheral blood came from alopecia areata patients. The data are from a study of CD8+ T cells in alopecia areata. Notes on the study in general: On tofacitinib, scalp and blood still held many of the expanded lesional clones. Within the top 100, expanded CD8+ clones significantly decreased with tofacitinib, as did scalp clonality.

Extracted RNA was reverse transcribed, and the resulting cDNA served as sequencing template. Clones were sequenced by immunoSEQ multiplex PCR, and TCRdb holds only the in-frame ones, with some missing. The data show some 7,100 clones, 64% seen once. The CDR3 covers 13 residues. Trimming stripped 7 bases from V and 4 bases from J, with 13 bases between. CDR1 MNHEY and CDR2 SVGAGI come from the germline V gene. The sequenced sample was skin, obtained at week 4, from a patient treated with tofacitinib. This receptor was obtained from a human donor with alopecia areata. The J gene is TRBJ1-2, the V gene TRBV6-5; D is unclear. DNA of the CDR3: TGTGCCAGCAAGAACCAGGATACCTATGGCTACACCTTC. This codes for CASKNQDTYGYTF.